The 20 T cell receptor beta chains listed next were all sequenced from one sample in a study of blood T cell repertoires in COVID-19. Assay: immunoSEQ multiplex PCR; the TCRdb copy retains only in-frame clones and omits some. The table shows 150,000 or so clones, with 80% occurring only once. The material sequenced was PBMCs or T cells enriched from blood (not recorded which). Receptor source: a man aged 40-50 years who had recovered from COVID-19.

This clone was seen just once. The chain employs TRBV3-1 (or the pseudogene TRBV3-2) and TRBJ1-3; D possibly corresponds to TRBD1 (6 bases). Germline V gene lookup returns CDR1 LGHDT and CDR2 YNNKEL (reference sequence). The CDR3 runs 15 residues. V was pared by 3 bases and J by 2 bases, with 11 bases between. The CDR3: CASSQGGGPGNTIYF. In DNA form, the CDR3 reads TGTGCCAGCAGCCAGGGAGGGGGGCCTGGAAACACCATATATTTT.

The chain links TRBV19 to TRBJ1-5, with 9 bases lining up with TRBD1. CDR1 and CDR2 from the germline V gene are LNHDA and SQIVND (reference sequence). The junction had 21 bases not matched to a gene; V was cut back by 5 bases and J by 7 bases. This CDR3 spans 19 amino acids. Here the CDR3 DNA reads TGTGCCAGTAGTCCCCGCCCTGGGACAGGGTATTCCTCGGGGCAGCCCCAGCATTTT. Protein product: CASSPRPGTGYSSGQPQHF.

The J gene is TRBJ1-2, the V gene TRBV29-1; D gene unclear. The germline V gene has CDR1 SQVTM and CDR2 ANQGSEA. The CDR3 has 8 residues. V shed 6 bases and J shed 8 bases, with 4 bases lying between them. CDR3 sequence: CSVEGYTF. As DNA, the CDR3 is TGCAGCGTCGAGGGCTACACCTTC.

The CDR3 reads CAISESYDSPSTGYTF. DNA of the CDR3: TGTGCCATCAGTGAGTCCTATGACAGCCCATCGACCGGCTACACCTTC. The chain joins TRBV10-3 to TRBJ1-2; a weak D match, TRBD1 (5 bases). The V gene's germline CDR1 is ENHRY and CDR2 SYGVKD. V was pared by 0 bases and J by 8 bases, with 19 bases between. The CDR3 has 16 amino acids.

Details on this clone: This sample includes further DNA sequences coding for the same CDR3. The chain carries TRBV6-1 and TRBJ1-5; possible D gene TRBD1, 5 bases. Germline CDR1 MNHNS, CDR2 SASEGT. V gave up 3 bases and J gave up 7 bases, with 10 bases separating them. The length of the CDR3 is 13 residues. The CDR3 DNA is TGTGCCAGCAGTGAGATTACAGGCCAGCCCCAGCATTTT. It translates to CASSEITGQPQHF.

This chain links TRBV9 with TRBJ2-5, with 9 bases identical to TRBD2. The CDR3 is made up of 15 amino acids. Germline lookup yields CDR1 SGDLS and CDR2 YYNGEE. With V trimmed by 0 bases and J by 4 bases, 4 bases remained unmatched. DNA of the CDR3: TGTGCCAGCAGCGTAGAGCGGGGGGTAGGAGAGACCCAGTACTTC. It encodes CASSVERGVGETQYF.

The chain links TRBV24-1 to TRBJ2-2; a weak D match, TRBD1 (6 bases). The germline V and J ends were trimmed by 9 bases and 4 bases, with 11 bases remaining between them. Germline V lookup: CDR1 KGHDR, CDR2 SFDVKD. This CDR3 has 13 residues. This CDR3 is CATRDTFTGELFF. The CDR3 DNA reads TGTGCCACCCGGGACACCTTCACCGGGGAGCTGTTTTTT.

The V call is TRBV30, the J call TRBJ2-2; 13 bases fit TRBD2. The CDR3 consists of 16 residues. V shed 4 bases and J 6 bases; nucleotides not matched to a gene: 8. Germline V gives CDR1 GTSNPN, CDR2 SVGIG (reference sequence). The CDR3 DNA reads TGTGCCTGGACGTACGGGACTAGCGGGGTAGCCGGGGAGCTGTTTTTT. It translates to CAWTYGTSGVAGELFF.

The chain joins TRBV5-1 to TRBJ2-5, with TRBD1 matching over 10 bases. The germline V gene encodes CDR1 SGHRS and CDR2 YFSETQ. CDR3 length: 15 residues. The junction had 5 bases not matched to a gene; V was cut back by 0 bases and J by 6 bases. The CDR3 reads CASSLAWDRGQTQYF. For the CDR3, the DNA is TGCGCCAGCAGCTTGGCTTGGGACAGGGGCCAGACCCAGTACTTC.

The chain joins TRBV12-3 or TRBV12-4 to TRBJ1-2; a weak D match, TRBD1 (6 bases). V gave up 4 bases and J gave up 8 bases, with 11 bases separating them. The CDR3 length is 12 residues. CDR3 loop: CASSSGARGYTF. Written as DNA, the CDR3 is TGTGCCAGCAGTTCAGGGGCCCGCGGCTACACCTTC.

CDR3: CSASGGPLAGFPLVGPDTQYF. CDR3 nucleotide sequence: TGCAGTGCTAGTGGGGGACCCCTAGCGGGGTTCCCCCTCGTAGGCCCAGATACGCAGTATTTT. The J gene is TRBJ2-3, the V gene TRBV20-1; 9 nucleotides align to TRBD2. This CDR3 contains 21 residues. V was pared by 3 bases and J by 4 bases, with 26 bases of the junction left unmatched. Per the germline V gene, CDR1 is DFQATT and CDR2 is SNEGSKA (reference sequence).

The chain is built from TRBV7-9 and TRBJ2-7, with D unclear. From germline, CDR1 is SEHNR and CDR2 FQNEAQ (reference sequence). This CDR3 spans 13 amino acids. V was trimmed by 8 bases and J by 0 bases, leaving 11 bases between them. In DNA form, the CDR3 reads TGTGCCAGCGCCCCACCGAGCTCCTACGAGCAGTACTTC. Translation: CASAPPSSYEQYF. Looking up the rest from reference TRBV7-9 and TRBJ2-7 gives the full variable domain: DTGVSQNPRHKITKRGQNVTFRCDPISEHNRLYWYRQTLGQGPEFLTYFQNEAQLEKSRLLSDRFSAERPKGSFSTLEIQRTEQGDSAMYLCASAPPSSYEQYFGPGTRLTVT.

This clone was counted only a few times. The chain has TRBV4-1 and TRBJ1-1, with no clear D. The germline V gene encodes CDR1 MGHRA and CDR2 YSYEKL. The length of the CDR3 is 15 residues. V was pared by 0 bases and J by 0 bases, with 8 bases between. In DNA form, the CDR3 reads TGCGCCAGCAGCCAAGAGGACGGGGTGAACACTGAAGCTTTCTTT. Encoded protein: CASSQEDGVNTEAFF.

V usage is TRBV24-1 and J usage is TRBJ2-5; 12 bases line up with TRBD2. Germline V gives CDR1 KGHDR, CDR2 SFDVKD. V shed 3 bases, J shed 4 bases, and the junction held 5 bases outside the gene matches. This CDR3 spans 16 amino acids. CDR3 protein: CATSDTGLAGRETQYF. The CDR3 DNA is TGTGCCACCAGTGATACTGGACTAGCGGGGAGAGAGACCCAGTACTTC.

J is TRBJ2-5 and V is TRBV6-5; D is unclear. Between the trimmed V and J ends, which lost 8 bases and 2 bases, there was a span of 15 bases. This CDR3 region has 14 residues. From germline, CDR1 is MNHEY and CDR2 SVGAGI. CDR3 sequence (DNA): TGTGCCAGCTCCTGGAACAGCAATCAAGAGACCCAGTACTTC. Translating it yields CASSWNSNQETQYF.

This clone was counted only a few times. This chain uses TRBV4-2 with TRBJ2-3; no clear D gene. Germline loops: CDR1 LGHNA, CDR2 YNFKEQ. V was clipped by 4 bases and J by 2 bases, with 13 bases between them. CDR3 length: 15 amino acids. Here the CDR3 reads CASSLRPEHTDTQYF. CDR3 DNA sequence: TGTGCCAGCAGCCTCAGGCCGGAACACACAGATACGCAGTATTTT.

This chain joins TRBV2 and TRBJ2-1, with D possibly being TRBD2 (5 bases). The CDR3 length is 16 residues. Trimming removed 2 bases from V and 5 bases from J, with 16 bases in between. Germline values: CDR1 SNHLY, CDR2 FYNNEI. The CDR3: CASSEYIGVLDNEQFF. CDR3 nucleotide sequence: TGTGCCAGCAGTGAATATATCGGGGTCTTAGACAATGAGCAGTTCTTC.

The rearrangement joins TRBV11-1 to TRBJ1-2; D uncertain. The CDR3 is made up of 13 amino acids. Trimming removed 8 bases from V and 3 bases from J, with 13 bases in between. The V gene's germline CDR1 is SGHAT and CDR2 FQDESV (reference sequence). The CDR3 DNA reads as TGTGCCAGCGGCGCGGGCGACTACTATGGCTACACCTTC. Its translation is CASGAGDYYGYTF.

The chain uses TRBV7-6 and TRBJ1-6; TRBD1 might be the D (5 bases). The germline V gene encodes CDR1 SGHVS and CDR2 FNYEAQ. The CDR3 runs to 18 residues. The V end lost 1 base, the J end lost 9 bases, and 22 bases lay between the germline ends. The CDR3 is CASSLEFPTQGGVSPLHF. The DNA for the CDR3 is TGTGCCAGCAGCTTAGAGTTTCCCACTCAGGGTGGTGTTTCACCCCTCCACTTT. The full variable domain, rest sourced from reference TRBV7-6 and TRBJ1-6, is GAGVSQSPRYKVTKRGQDVALRCDPISGHVSLYWYRQALGQGPEFLTYFNYEAQQDKSGLPNDRFSAERPEGSISTLTIQRTEQRDSAMYRCASSLEFPTQGGVSPLHFGNGTRLTVT.

The gene calls are TRBV3-1 (or the pseudogene TRBV3-2) and TRBJ1-6; 7 bases line up with TRBD1. The CDR3 is 10 amino acids. The junction had 3 bases not matched to a gene; V was cut back by 6 bases and J by 16 bases. Germline V gene lookup returns CDR1 LGHDT and CDR2 YNNKEL (reference sequence). CDR3 nucleotide sequence: TGTGCCAGCAGAGGGACAGCTCTCCACTTT. Protein product: CASRGTALHF.